This entry lists 16 T cell receptor beta chains sequenced from one sample in a study of OX40 agonist ivuxolimab in advanced cancers. Clones were read by immunoSEQ multiplex PCR, and TCRdb kept only the in-frame ones, dropping some. The sample has roughly 41,000 clones; over 75% are singletons. The source material was CD4+ or CD8+ T cells sorted from blood, sampled in a trial of the OX40 agonist ivuxolimab. These receptors all come from an adult with an advanced solid tumor such as melanoma, head and neck, liver or kidney cancer.

This chain uses TRBV19 with TRBJ2-3; D assignment may be TRBD1 or TRBD2 (5 bases each). Per germline, CDR1 LNHDA and CDR2 SQIVND (reference sequence). The length of the CDR3 is 12 residues. Trimming cost V 4 bases and J 5 bases, with 7 bases left between them. In DNA form, the CDR3 reads TGTGCCAGTAGTAATGGGGGAGATACGCAGTATTTT. This translates into CASSNGGDTQYF. The complete variable domain, with remaining parts taken from reference TRBV19 and TRBJ2-3, reads DGGITQSPKYLFRKEGQNVTLSCEQNLNHDAMYWYRQDPGQGLRLIYYSQIVNDFQKGDIAEGYSVSREKKESFPLTVTSAQKNPTAFYLCASSNGGDTQYFGPGTRLTVL.

V is TRBV13 and J is TRBJ2-7; no definite D call. This CDR3 has 14 amino acids. From germline, CDR1 is PRHDT and CDR2 FYEKMQ (reference sequence). The V end lost 5 bases, the J end lost 1 base, and 12 bases lay between the germline ends. This CDR3 reads CASSLGSTSYEQYF. The CDR3 nucleotides read TGTGCCAGCAGCCTCGGGTCGACGTCCTACGAGCAGTACTTC.

This clone was seen a single time. The chain recombines TRBV19 with TRBJ2-7, with TRBD2 matching over 14 bases. Germline assignment: CDR1 LNHDA and CDR2 SQIVND (reference sequence). This CDR3 spans 17 amino acids. J lost 2 bases, V lost 3 bases, and 6 bases had no gene match. CDR3 DNA: TGTGCCAGTAGTATCTGGGGACTAGCGGGAGCGCCCTACGAGCAGTACTTC. Translated, it gives CASSIWGLAGAPYEQYF.

V usage is TRBV2 and J usage is TRBJ2-1; 7 bases match TRBD1. Per germline, CDR1 SNHLY and CDR2 FYNNEI. This CDR3 is 17 amino acids long. Unmatched junction bases numbered 16, after V lost 11 bases and J lost 0 bases. The CDR3 DNA reads TGTGCCTATAAAACGGCGGGTGGGGACAGCTCCTACAATGAGCAGTTCTTC. It is translated as CAYKTAGGDSSYNEQFF.

J is TRBJ2-3 and V is TRBV4-2, with 11 nucleotides matching TRBD1. The CDR3 totals 16 residues. J lost 4 bases, V lost 0 bases, and 3 bases had no gene match. Per germline, CDR1 LGHNA and CDR2 YNFKEQ. DNA of the CDR3: TGTGCCAGCAGCCAAGATAGGACAGGGGGCCCAGATACGCAGTATTTT. Translated: CASSQDRTGGPDTQYF.

The rearrangement uses TRBV12-5 and TRBJ2-1, with D possibly TRBD2 on 6 matching bases. V gave up 2 bases and J gave up 6 bases, with 14 bases separating them. Per germline, CDR1 LGHNT and CDR2 FRNRAP. The CDR3 covers 15 residues. The CDR3 bases are TGTGCTAGTGGTTTGCCCCGAGTGGGGGGCAATGAGCAGTTCTTC. Translating it yields CASGLPRVGGNEQFF.

The J gene is TRBJ2-4, the V gene TRBV9; D possibly corresponds to TRBD2 (5 bases). With 3 bases removed from V and 10 bases from J, the gap between germline ends came to 11 bases. Germline CDR1 and CDR2: SGDLS and YYNGEE. The CDR3 contains 12 residues. In DNA, the CDR3 is TGTGCCAGCAGCGGAGGGAACGAAATTCAGTACTTC. As protein: CASSGGNEIQYF.

The rearrangement joins TRBV15 to TRBJ1-5, with a weak D call TRBD1 (5 bases). Germline CDR1 LNHNV, CDR2 YYDKDF (reference sequence). CDR3 length: 18 residues. V gave up 1 base and J gave up 1 base, with 17 bases separating them. The CDR3, as DNA: TGTGCCACCAGCAGAGGTCCGACAAATTGGGGCAGCAATCAGCCCCAGCATTTT. Translated, it gives CATSRGPTNWGSNQPQHF. Using reference TRBV15 and TRBJ1-5 for the parts outside the CDR3, the full variable domain is DAMVIQNPRYQVTQFGKPVTLSCSQTLNHNVMYWYQQKSSQAPKLLFHYYDKDFNNEADTPDNFQSRRPNTSFCFLDIRSPGLGDTAMYLCATSRGPTNWGSNQPQHFGDGTRLSIL.

V is TRBV7-6 and J is TRBJ2-2, with unresolved D. The CDR3 is made up of 13 amino acids. V gave up 0 bases and J gave up 6 bases, with 5 bases separating them. Germline-derived CDR1 and CDR2 are SGHVS and FNYEAQ. Here the CDR3 reads CASSLASPGELFF. The CDR3, as DNA: TGTGCCAGCAGCTTAGCTTCGCCCGGGGAGCTGTTTTTT.

The chain couples TRBV6-5 to TRBJ2-1, with 9 positions matching TRBD1. Germline lookup yields CDR1 MNHEY and CDR2 SVGAGI. Trimming took 6 bases from V and 6 from J; bases not matched to a gene: 9. The CDR3 is 15 amino acids. CDR3 bases: TGTGCCAGCAGCAGAGGACAGGGGTCATTCAATGAGCAGTTCTTC. This sequence encodes CASSRGQGSFNEQFF.

The chain carries TRBV19 and TRBJ2-7; D not resolved. There are 12 residues in the CDR3. In germline, CDR1 is LNHDA, CDR2 SQIVND (reference sequence). Deletions cut 3 bases from V and 3 bases from J, with 6 bases between. The CDR3 protein is CASSMGSYEQYF. The CDR3, as DNA: TGTGCCAGTAGTATGGGCAGCTACGAGCAGTACTTC.

The CDR3 DNA is TGTGCCAGCAGTTACGCGGGAGGGCCGGAGGAGACCCAGTACTTC. Protein sequence: CASSYAGGPEETQYF. The chain has TRBV6-5 and TRBJ2-5; 9 bases line up with TRBD2. The CDR3 spans 15 residues. Trimming removed 2 bases from V and 5 bases from J; junction bases left unmatched: 6. The V gene's germline CDR1 is MNHEY and CDR2 SVGAGI.

CDR3 loop: CASSVGTGNNEKLFF. The CDR3 region has the DNA TGTGCCAGCAGCGTTGGGACAGGGAATAATGAAAAACTGTTTTTT. The chain has TRBV9 and TRBJ1-4, with 9 bases that match TRBD1. This CDR3 comprises 15 residues. In germline, CDR1 is SGDLS, CDR2 YYNGEE. Unmatched junction bases numbered 3, after V lost 2 bases and J lost 4 bases.

This clone showed up just a few times. A read error may account for a junction end that differs from germline. V gene TRBV7-7 combines with J gene TRBJ2-2; possible D gene TRBD2, 6 bases. CDR1 and CDR2 (germline): SSHAT, FNYEAQ (reference sequence). The CDR3 is made up of 12 amino acids. CDR3: CASRRGTGELFF. CDR3 DNA: TGTGCTAGCAGGCGGGGCACCGGGGAGCTGTTTTTT.

This rearrangement joins TRBV19 to TRBJ2-1, with 11 bases lining up with TRBD2. Germline lookup yields CDR1 LNHDA and CDR2 SQIVND (reference sequence). After removal of 7 bases from V and 9 bases from J, the junction contained 8 bases not matched to a gene. The CDR3 is 14 residues long. The CDR3 region has the DNA TGTGCCAGTAAAGAACTAGCGGGGGCCATTGAGCAGTTCTTC. Translated, it gives CASKELAGAIEQFF. Full variable domain (outside the CDR3, taken from reference TRBV19 and TRBJ2-1): DGGITQSPKYLFRKEGQNVTLSCEQNLNHDAMYWYRQDPGQGLRLIYYSQIVNDFQKGDIAEGYSVSREKKESFPLTVTSAQKNPTAFYLCASKELAGAIEQFFGPGTRLTVL.

The gene calls are TRBV5-4 and TRBJ2-1, with D uncertain. Trimming took 4 bases from V and 0 from J, leaving 11 bases between them. This CDR3 spans 15 amino acids. Germline CDR1 and CDR2: SGHNT and YYREEE (reference sequence). This chain's CDR3 is CASSPPGFSYNEQFF. The CDR3 bases are TGTGCCAGCAGCCCTCCGGGCTTCTCCTACAATGAGCAGTTCTTC.